Listed below are T cell receptor beta chains from one sample, sequenced in a study of blood T cell repertoires in COVID-19. The method was immunoSEQ multiplex PCR; TCRdb's version includes in-frame clones alone and lacks a portion of them. Here the sample spans approximately 150,000 clones, roughly nine tenths being singletons. The sample consisted of peripheral blood. Receptors originate from a human donor in a cohort sampled during active COVID-19. CDR3s include the opening cysteine and the closing phenylalanine or tryptophan. Each record gives: V gene, D gene, clone size, J gene, CDR3 DNA, CDR3 protein. The D gene is left open where the match is weak. Rows give clone size only sometimes, using once, few, many, or a class for an expanded clone.

v_gene: TRBV11-2
d_gene: .
abundance: once
j_gene: TRBJ1-1
CDR3nt: TGTGCCAGCAGCTTAGGCCGCAGAGGGAACCAGAACACTGAAGCTTTCTTT
CDR3aa: CASSLGRRGNQNTEAFF

v_gene: TRBV5-1
d_gene: TRBD1
abundance: .
j_gene: TRBJ2-1
CDR3nt: TGCGCCAGCAGCTTATTCCCGGGACAGGGCAATGAGCAGTTCTTC
CDR3aa: CASSLFPGQGNEQFF

v_gene: TRBV7-2
d_gene: TRBD1
abundance: .
j_gene: TRBJ2-7
CDR3nt: TGTGCCAGCAGCGGAGGGACAGGGCCCTACGAGCAGTACTTC
CDR3aa: CASSGGTGPYEQYF

v_gene: TRBV11-2
d_gene: TRBD1
abundance: .
j_gene: TRBJ2-7
CDR3nt: TGTGCCAGCAGCTATAACCGGGACAGCTACGAGCAGTACTTC
CDR3aa: CASSYNRDSYEQYF

v_gene: TRBV12-3/TRBV12-4
d_gene: .
abundance: .
j_gene: TRBJ1-5
CDR3nt: TGTGCCAGCAGCCGACATAGCAATCAGCCCCAGCATTTT
CDR3aa: CASSRHSNQPQHF

v_gene: TRBV5-1
d_gene: TRBD2
abundance: .
j_gene: TRBJ2-7
CDR3nt: TGCGCCAGCAGCTTGTCTTCTAGCGGGGGTCCTTTCTCCTACGAGCAGTACTTC
CDR3aa: CASSLSSSGGPFSYEQYF

v_gene: TRBV27
d_gene: TRBD1
abundance: .
j_gene: TRBJ2-7
CDR3nt: TGTGCCAGCAGTCGCCGACAGGGGATGTACGAGCAGTACTTC
CDR3aa: CASSRRQGMYEQYF

v_gene: TRBV5-6
d_gene: .
abundance: .
j_gene: TRBJ1-1
CDR3nt: TGTGCCAGCAGCTTGGTCGCAGGCACTGAAGCTTTCTTT
CDR3aa: CASSLVAGTEAFF

v_gene: TRBV5-6
d_gene: TRBD1
abundance: .
j_gene: TRBJ2-1
CDR3nt: TGTGCCAGCAGCTTTTCAGGACAGGGGGCTCTAAATGAGCAGTTCTTC
CDR3aa: CASSFSGQGALNEQFF

v_gene: TRBV3-1/TRBV3-2
d_gene: .
abundance: .
j_gene: TRBJ2-2
CDR3nt: TGTGCCAGCAGCCGTGACAGGTCGAACACCGGGGAGCTGTTTTTT
CDR3aa: CASSRDRSNTGELFF

v_gene: TRBV3-1/TRBV3-2
d_gene: TRBD1
abundance: .
j_gene: TRBJ2-3
CDR3nt: TGTGCCAGCAGCCAAGGTGCCGGGACAGGGGGGGCAGATACGCAGTATTTT
CDR3aa: CASSQGAGTGGADTQYF

v_gene: TRBV2
d_gene: TRBD2
abundance: .
j_gene: TRBJ2-7
CDR3nt: TGTGCCAGCAGGACATTAGCGGGGGCCTCCTACGAGCAGTACTTC
CDR3aa: CASRTLAGASYEQYF

v_gene: TRBV2
d_gene: .
abundance: .
j_gene: TRBJ2-5
CDR3nt: TGTGCCAGCAGTGCGAGGGTAGGAGAGACCCAGTACTTC
CDR3aa: CASSARVGETQYF

v_gene: TRBV5-1
d_gene: .
abundance: .
j_gene: TRBJ2-3
CDR3nt: TGCGCCAGCAGCTTGCGGCAGGGCGCAGATACGCAGTATTTT
CDR3aa: CASSLRQGADTQYF

v_gene: TRBV4-3
d_gene: .
abundance: .
j_gene: TRBJ2-4
CDR3nt: TGCGCCAGCAGCCAAGACCGAGCCAAAAACATTCAGTACTTC
CDR3aa: CASSQDRAKNIQYF

v_gene: TRBV19
d_gene: .
abundance: .
j_gene: TRBJ1-6
CDR3nt: TGTGCCAGTAGTATAGGGCCAACGAATTCACCCCTCCACTTT
CDR3aa: CASSIGPTNSPLHF

v_gene: TRBV6-2/TRBV6-3
d_gene: .
abundance: once
j_gene: TRBJ1-6
CDR3nt: TGTGCCAGCAGCCAGGAGGGAAATTCACCCCTCCACTTT
CDR3aa: CASSQEGNSPLHF

v_gene: TRBV12-3/TRBV12-4
d_gene: TRBD1
abundance: .
j_gene: TRBJ1-2
CDR3nt: TGTGCCAGCAGCATTGGACAGGCTAGCTTTAACACCTTC
CDR3aa: CASSIGQASFNTF

v_gene: TRBV6-2/TRBV6-3
d_gene: .
abundance: .
j_gene: TRBJ1-1
CDR3nt: TGTGCCAGCAGTTGGGGGGGCATCCCGACGGAAGCTTTCTTT
CDR3aa: CASSWGGIPTEAFF

v_gene: TRBV6-5
d_gene: TRBD2
abundance: .
j_gene: TRBJ2-2
CDR3nt: TGTGCCAGCAGTTACTCTCTAGCGGGAAGGACCGGGGAGCTGTTTTTT
CDR3aa: CASSYSLAGRTGELFF

v_gene: TRBV19
d_gene: .
abundance: .
j_gene: TRBJ1-1
CDR3nt: TGTGCCAGTAGTATTATAGTTAACACTGAAGCTTTCTTT
CDR3aa: CASSIIVNTEAFF

v_gene: TRBV18
d_gene: .
abundance: .
j_gene: TRBJ1-1
CDR3nt: TGTGCCAGCTCACCACTGACAGCTCCGAACACTGAAGCTTTCTTT
CDR3aa: CASSPLTAPNTEAFF

v_gene: TRBV5-1
d_gene: TRBD1
abundance: .
j_gene: TRBJ1-2
CDR3nt: TGCGCCAGCAGCTTTTTTTTTACAGGGGAGGCTGGCTACACCTTC
CDR3aa: CASSFFFTGEAGYTF

v_gene: TRBV12-3/TRBV12-4
d_gene: .
abundance: .
j_gene: TRBJ1-1
CDR3nt: TGTGCCAGCGGACCGCGGGCCTCAACTGAAGCTTTCTTT
CDR3aa: CASGPRASTEAFF

v_gene: TRBV28
d_gene: .
abundance: .
j_gene: TRBJ2-7
CDR3nt: TGTGCCAGCAGTTCGGGTGGCGGGTCCTACGAGCAGTACTTC
CDR3aa: CASSSGGGSYEQYF

v_gene: TRBV6-1
d_gene: .
abundance: .
j_gene: TRBJ2-7
CDR3nt: TGTGCCAGCAGTGAAGCGCTGAGCTCCTACGAGCAGTACTTC
CDR3aa: CASSEALSSYEQYF

v_gene: TRBV7-9
d_gene: TRBD1
abundance: .
j_gene: TRBJ2-5
CDR3nt: TGTGCCAGCAGCCAGATTTGGGACAGTTCTAAAGAGACCCAGTACTTC
CDR3aa: CASSQIWDSSKETQYF

v_gene: TRBV29-1
d_gene: TRBD1
abundance: .
j_gene: TRBJ1-2
CDR3nt: TGCAGCGTTGACCCATCAGGGGGAACTAACTATGGCTACACCTTC
CDR3aa: CSVDPSGGTNYGYTF

v_gene: TRBV30
d_gene: .
abundance: .
j_gene: TRBJ2-5
CDR3nt: TGTGCCTGGTGCCCGGGCCGAGGGAGGGAGACCCAGTACTTC
CDR3aa: CAWCPGRGRETQYF

v_gene: TRBV6-5
d_gene: .
abundance: .
j_gene: TRBJ2-7
CDR3nt: TGTGCCAGCAGCCAAAACCGGGGGGAGCAGTACTTC
CDR3aa: CASSQNRGEQYF

v_gene: TRBV5-1
d_gene: .
abundance: .
j_gene: TRBJ1-6
CDR3nt: TGCGCCAGCAGCTTGGAGGCAGGGGAATCCCTATCCCTCCACTTT
CDR3aa: CASSLEAGESLSLHF

v_gene: TRBV27
d_gene: TRBD2
abundance: .
j_gene: TRBJ2-1
CDR3nt: TGTGCCAGCAGCGGACTAGCGGCCTACAATGAGCAGTTCTTC
CDR3aa: CASSGLAAYNEQFF

v_gene: TRBV3-1/TRBV3-2
d_gene: TRBD1
abundance: once
j_gene: TRBJ2-5
CDR3nt: TGTGCCAGCAGCCCGGGACAGGCGATCCAAGAGACCCAGTACTTC
CDR3aa: CASSPGQAIQETQYF

v_gene: TRBV4-1
d_gene: TRBD2
abundance: .
j_gene: TRBJ2-2
CDR3nt: TGCGCCAGCAGCCAGACGCCCAGCGGGGGCGGGCCCGGGGAGCTGTTTTTT
CDR3aa: CASSQTPSGGGPGELFF